The 25 T cell receptor beta chains listed next were all sequenced from one sample in a study of graft-versus-host responses after intestinal transplantation. Assay used: immunoSEQ multiplex PCR; TCRdb lists only in-frame clones, some missing. The table lists approximately 70,000 clones, over 70% of them singletons, with 0.39% in the top ten. Their cognate antigens are unknown. Material: unstimulated CD4+ T cells sorted from spleen or lymph node cells, obtained before transplant. These TCRs come from a human donor who was the organ donor for an intestinal transplant.

The chain links TRBV5-1 to TRBJ2-1, with a weak D call TRBD1 (5 bases). Between the trimmed V and J ends, which lost 4 bases and 12 bases, there was a span of 14 bases. This CDR3 contains 12 residues. Germline lookup yields CDR1 SGHRS and CDR2 YFSETQ. CDR3 amino acids: CASSQQTDLQFF. In nucleotides, the CDR3 is TGCGCCAGCAGCCAGCAGACAGACCTGCAGTTCTTC. The full variable domain, its missing parts supplied by reference TRBV5-1 and TRBJ2-1, is KAGVTQTPRYLIKTRGQQVTLSCSPISGHRSVSWYQQTPGQGLQFLFEYFSETQRNKGNFPGRFSGRQFSNSRSEMNVSTLELGDSALYLCASSQQTDLQFFGPGTRLTVL.

V usage is TRBV28 and J usage is TRBJ1-3; 7 bases match TRBD1. The CDR3 covers 17 residues. Trimming took 4 bases from V and 2 from J; bases not matched to a gene: 11. Germline V gives CDR1 MDHEN, CDR2 SYDVKM. The DNA for the CDR3 is TGTGCCAGCAGTTCCCCGGACAGGACGAAAACTGGAAACACCATATATTTT. Translation: CASSSPDRTKTGNTIYF.

V usage is TRBV2 and J usage is TRBJ2-3, with TRBD2 matching 9 bases. Trimming at V came to 4 bases and at J to 5 bases, leaving 10 bases not matched to a gene. The germline CDR1 and CDR2 sequences are SNHLY and FYNNEI. The CDR3 covers 16 residues. The CDR3, as DNA: TGTGCCAGCAGTGTCTCGCGGGGGGGAACGGGAGATACGCAGTATTTT. Amino acids: CASSVSRGGTGDTQYF.

This clone showed up just once. The chain links TRBV4-2 to TRBJ1-2; 8 bases fit TRBD1. CDR3 length: 15 amino acids. Unmatched junction bases numbered 5, after V lost 1 base and J lost 4 bases. Germline CDR1 is LGHNA and CDR2 is YNFKEQ. The CDR3 loop reads CASSQVGTGPYGYTF. The DNA for the CDR3 is TGTGCCAGCAGCCAAGTCGGGACAGGCCCCTATGGCTACACCTTC.

The chain couples TRBV18 to TRBJ1-5, with D unresolved. This CDR3 region has 12 residues. Germline loops: CDR1 KGHSH, CDR2 LQKENI. V was cut by 6 bases and J by 5 bases, with 8 bases left in between. CDR3 nucleotide sequence: TGTGCCAGCTCCAACGGGGATCAGCCCCAGCATTTT. Protein product: CASSNGDQPQHF.

The V call is TRBV10-3, the J call TRBJ2-5; TRBD2 agrees at 7 bases. Trimming at V came to 8 bases and at J to 1 base, leaving 7 bases not matched to a gene. The V gene's germline CDR1 is ENHRY and CDR2 SYGVKD. The CDR3 sequence is 14 residues long. CDR3: CAISSGVSQETQYF. The CDR3 DNA reads TGTGCCATCTCGAGCGGGGTTAGCCAAGAGACCCAGTACTTC.

This sequence joins TRBV19 and TRBJ1-1, with D perhaps TRBD1 (5 bases). The CDR3 sequence is 14 residues long. V was clipped by 7 bases and J by 1 base, with 13 bases between them. The germline V gene has CDR1 LNHDA and CDR2 SQIVND (reference sequence). The CDR3 reads CASKRSGANTEAFF. For the CDR3, the DNA is TGTGCCAGTAAACGGAGCGGGGCGAACACTGAAGCTTTCTTT.

The chain couples TRBV7-8 to TRBJ1-2; weak D call: TRBD1 (5 bases). The CDR3 loop spans 14 amino acids. Trimming cost V 5 bases and J 5 bases, with 15 bases left between them. Germline V CDR1 and CDR2: SGHVS, FQNEAQ. This chain's CDR3 is CASSVREGPYGYTF. The CDR3 DNA follows: TGTGCCAGCAGCGTCAGGGAAGGGCCTTATGGCTACACCTTC.

The rearrangement links TRBV2 to TRBJ2-5; 7 bases match TRBD1. V dropped 8 bases and J dropped 1; count of bases not matched to a gene: 4. The germline CDR1 and CDR2 sequences are SNHLY and FYNNEI. This CDR3 is built from 13 residues. CDR3 in amino acids: CASFRDSQETQYF. The CDR3 DNA reads as TGTGCCAGCTTCCGGGACAGCCAAGAGACCCAGTACTTC.

The chain employs TRBV29-1 and TRBJ2-3; TRBD2 matches 8 bases. Germline lookup yields CDR1 SQVTM and CDR2 ANQGSEA. Losses at the gene ends were 3 bases for V and 2 bases for J; bases not matched to a gene: 10. The CDR3 totals 16 residues. CDR3 coding DNA: TGCAGCGTTGATTCGGCGCGGGGGGTCCCCACAGATACGCAGTATTTT. Translation: CSVDSARGVPTDTQYF.

The chain links TRBV19 to TRBJ1-2, with 7 positions matching TRBD1. V was clipped by 9 bases and J by 5 bases; unmatched bases: 9. CDR3 size: 13 residues. The germline V gene has CDR1 LNHDA and CDR2 SQIVND (reference sequence). Here the CDR3 reads CASQETGRYGYTF. The DNA for the CDR3 is TGTGCCAGCCAAGAGACAGGGCGGTATGGCTACACCTTC.

The rearrangement links TRBV19 to TRBJ1-1; the D gene is possibly TRBD1 (6 bases). This CDR3 spans 14 amino acids. Germline values: CDR1 LNHDA, CDR2 SQIVND (reference sequence). V gave up 2 bases and J gave up 6 bases, with 13 bases separating them. The CDR3: CASSINGQSAEAFF. CDR3 sequence (DNA): TGTGCCAGTAGTATAAACGGACAGAGTGCTGAAGCTTTCTTT.

This clone was seen a single time. J is TRBJ2-5 and V is TRBV5-1; D possibly corresponds to TRBD1 (6 bases). The ends were cut back, 2 bases at V and 3 bases at J, with 14 bases in the middle. The CDR3 is 15 amino acids. In germline, CDR1 is SGHRS, CDR2 YFSETQ. The CDR3 loop reads CASSFQGNREETQYF. The CDR3 DNA follows: TGCGCCAGCAGCTTCCAGGGGAATCGGGAAGAGACCCAGTACTTC. Using reference TRBV5-1 and TRBJ2-5 for the parts outside the CDR3, the full variable domain is KAGVTQTPRYLIKTRGQQVTLSCSPISGHRSVSWYQQTPGQGLQFLFEYFSETQRNKGNFPGRFSGRQFSNSRSEMNVSTLELGDSALYLCASSFQGNREETQYFGPGTRLLVL.

The chain links TRBV29-1 to TRBJ2-3, with TRBD2 identical over 7 bases. The junction had 15 bases not matched to a gene; V was cut back by 0 bases and J by 0 bases. The length of the CDR3 is 19 residues. Germline V gene data show CDR1 as SQVTM and CDR2 as ANQGSEA. The CDR3 coding sequence is TGCAGCGTTGAAGACCGCTCAGGGTGGGGGGGGATAAGCACAGATACGCAGTATTTT. Translation: CSVEDRSGWGGISTDTQYF.

The chain has TRBV25-1 and TRBJ1-1; 7 nucleotides agree with TRBD1. Germline values: CDR1 MGHDK, CDR2 SYGVNS. With 7 bases clipped from V and 1 base from J, the junction kept 3 bases outside the gene matches. This CDR3 has 13 residues. CDR3 amino acids: CASKGQQNTEAFF. DNA for the CDR3: TGTGCCAGCAAGGGACAGCAGAACACTGAAGCTTTCTTT.

The CDR3 is CASSLQGTDYGYTF. CDR3 sequence (DNA): TGTGCCAGCAGCTTGCAGGGAACGGACTATGGCTACACCTTC. The chain recombines TRBV5-6 with TRBJ1-2; weak D call: TRBD1 (5 bases). The CDR3 has 14 amino acids. V lost 1 base and J lost 3, with 10 bases in between. Germline lookup yields CDR1 SGHDT and CDR2 YYEEEE.

The rearrangement joins TRBV5-1 to TRBJ2-1, with TRBD1 matching over 8 bases. Germline assignment: CDR1 SGHRS and CDR2 YFSETQ. This CDR3 region has 16 residues. Trimming removed 3 bases from V and 4 bases from J; junction bases left unmatched: 9. CDR3 in DNA: TGCGCCAGCAGCTCGGCGGACAGGGCCTTATACAATGAGCAGTTCTTC. Translation gives CASSSADRALYNEQFF.

This clone was seen only a few times. The chain carries TRBV19 and TRBJ2-2, with D possibly matching TRBD1 (5 bases). V was clipped by 7 bases and J by 7 bases, with 10 bases between them. This CDR3 region has 12 residues. CDR1 is LNHDA and CDR2 is SQIVND in the germline V gene (reference sequence). This chain's CDR3 is CASTIDSGELFF. The CDR3 coding sequence is TGTGCCAGTACCATCGACAGCGGGGAGCTGTTTTTT.

This chain joins TRBV6-5 and TRBJ1-5; D gene ambiguous. This CDR3 contains 13 residues. V was pared by 3 bases and J by 5 bases, with 8 bases between. In germline, CDR1 is MNHEY, CDR2 SVGAGI. CDR3 protein: CASSYGRYQPQHF. As DNA, the CDR3 is TGTGCCAGCAGTTATGGCCGTTATCAGCCCCAGCATTTT.

The rearrangement uses TRBV25-1 and TRBJ2-3; 10 nucleotides match TRBD1. CDR3 size: 16 residues. The germline gives CDR1 MGHDK, CDR2 SYGVNS. V trimming: 4 bases; J trimming: 4 bases; junction bases outside the gene matches: 8. This CDR3 reads CASSVLGQGRADTQYF. The CDR3 nucleotides read TGTGCCAGCAGTGTCCTGGGACAGGGGCGGGCAGATACGCAGTATTTT.

The chain uses TRBV28 and TRBJ1-3; D perhaps matches TRBD1 (6 bases). Germline V gene sequence: CDR1 MDHEN, CDR2 SYDVKM. The V and J ends lost 4 bases and 2 bases respectively, with 9 bases between them. This CDR3 contains 14 residues. The CDR3, as DNA: TGTGCCAGCAGTTCACAGGGAACTGGAAACACCATATATTTT. This gives the protein CASSSQGTGNTIYF. The full variable domain, in which reference TRBV28 and TRBJ1-3 provide the parts outside the CDR3, is DVKVTQSSRYLVKRTGEKVFLECVQDMDHENMFWYRQDPGLGLRLIYFSYDVKMKEKGDIPEGYSVSREKKERFSLILESASTNQTSMYLCASSSQGTGNTIYFGEGSWLTVV.

The chain employs TRBV9 and TRBJ2-3; tentative D call: TRBD2 (6 bases). Trimming stripped 1 base from V and 1 base from J, with 25 bases between. The CDR3 is made up of 20 amino acids. Germline CDR1 SGDLS, CDR2 YYNGEE. CDR3 residues: CASSVNGIGTRRIGTDTQYF. The CDR3 DNA reads as TGTGCCAGCAGCGTAAATGGAATCGGGACTCGTCGAATTGGCACAGATACGCAGTATTTT.

J is TRBJ1-2 and V is TRBV7-2; D remains ambiguous. V was shortened by 2 bases and J by 3 bases, with 10 bases between the two germline ends. Per germline, CDR1 SGHTA and CDR2 FQGNSA. This CDR3 contains 14 residues. As DNA, the CDR3 is TGTGCCAGCAGCTTAACTCGGGATGACTATGGCTACACCTTC. Translation: CASSLTRDDYGYTF.

V usage is TRBV18 and J usage is TRBJ1-4; D unresolved. CDR1 and CDR2 (germline): KGHSH, LQKENI. CDR3 size: 16 residues. V gave up 2 bases and J gave up 3 bases, with 13 bases separating them. The CDR3: CASSPRGAQPNEKLFF. The CDR3 DNA reads TGTGCCAGCTCACCAAGAGGAGCTCAGCCTAATGAAAAACTGTTTTTT.

The chain links TRBV7-2 to TRBJ2-1; D uncertain. The CDR3 is 15 amino acids. V gave up 2 bases and J gave up 0 bases, with 8 bases separating them. CDR1 is SGHTA, CDR2 FQGNSA, per germline. CDR3 region: CASSLSASSYNEQFF. For the CDR3, the DNA is TGTGCCAGCAGCTTATCAGCTAGCTCCTACAATGAGCAGTTCTTC.